This T cell receptor beta chain stems from a study of blood T cell repertoires in COVID-19. The overall study: Samples came from the United States, Italy and Spain, spanning acute and convalescent COVID-19.

Here immunoSEQ multiplex PCR was the method, and the copy in TCRdb shows in-frame clones only, minus some. The table shows some 130,000 clones, with around nine tenths occurring only once. The sequence was collected from a woman between 65 and 79 years old with COVID-19, enrolled during active disease. The sample comprised peripheral blood.

The CDR3 is CASSSSGIGISYEQYF. The CDR3 DNA sequence: TGTGCCAGCAGTTCCTCCGGGATCGGCATTTCCTACGAGCAGTACTTC. The rearrangement uses TRBV6-6 and TRBJ2-7, with D possibly TRBD2 on 5 matching bases. Germline V CDR1 and CDR2: MNHNY, SVGAGI (reference sequence). The CDR3 extends over 16 amino acids. Trimming pared 4 bases from V and 1 base from J, leaving 17 bases between.